Presented here are 19 T cell receptor beta chains from one specimen sequenced in a study of regulatory T cells in long-lasting Graves disease. Time point defined: persistent/refractory GD, antithyroid drugs over 5 years with positive TRAb. From RNA extracted from PBMCs, the TCR library was made. CDR3-region Arm-PCR and iRepertoire HTBI primers produced the TCR beta libraries. One entry per CDR3 protein, called by TCRdb with MiXCR from the multiplex PCR reads. The table has about 420,000 distinct CDR3 sequences, about 20% seen once. This specimen consisted of peripheral blood mononuclear cells (PBMCs), obtained when the disease was refractory, from a patient treated with antithyroid drugs. The receptor source for this set is a female donor with Graves disease.

The J gene is TRBJ1-1, the V gene TRBV7-8, with D possibly being TRBD1 (5 bases). Per the germline V gene, CDR1 is SGHVS and CDR2 is FQNEAQ. The CDR3 totals 15 residues. Trimming stripped 1 base from V and 2 bases from J, with 11 bases between. This CDR3 reads CASSLGGRTNTEAFF. The DNA for the CDR3 is TGTGCCAGCAGCTTAGGCGGCAGGACAAACACTGAAGCTTTCTTT. Full variable domain (rest looked up from reference TRBV7-8 and TRBJ1-1): GAGVSQSPRYKVAKRGQDVALRCDPISGHVSLFWYQQALGQGPEFLTYFQNEAQLDKSGLPSDRFFAERPEGSVSTLKIQRTQQEDSAVYLCASSLGGRTNTEAFFGQGTRLTVV.

The chain links TRBV20-1 to TRBJ2-4, with D unclear. The ends were cut back, 1 base at V and 11 bases at J, with 15 bases in the middle. Germline V lookup: CDR1 DFQATT, CDR2 SNEGSKA (reference sequence). The length of the CDR3 is 13 residues. CDR3 residues: CSARGQTSYVQYF. CDR3 in DNA: TGCAGTGCTAGAGGCCAGACAAGTTATGTTCAGTACTTC.

This clonotype appeared many times. This sequence joins TRBV2 and TRBJ2-6, with D uncertain. CDR3 size: 17 residues. V lost 10 bases, J lost 0 bases, and 19 bases lay in between. Germline assignment: CDR1 SNHLY and CDR2 FYNNEI. CDR3 amino acids: CATMHSEFSSGANVLTF. CDR3 in DNA: TGTGCCACCATGCATTCGGAGTTTTCCTCTGGGGCCAACGTCCTGACTTTC.

This chain connects TRBV5-1 to TRBJ1-5; TRBD1 aligns across 9 bases. Losses at the gene ends were 4 bases for V and 11 bases for J; bases not matched to a gene: 7. Germline assignment: CDR1 SGHRS and CDR2 YFSETQ. This CDR3 has 13 amino acids. The CDR3 DNA reads as TGCGCCAGCAGCCCCGGGACAGGGTACGCCCAGCATTTT. Translation gives CASSPGTGYAQHF. Full variable domain (remainder filled in from reference TRBV5-1 and TRBJ1-5): KAGVTQTPRYLIKTRGQQVTLSCSPISGHRSVSWYQQTPGQGLQFLFEYFSETQRNKGNFPGRFSGRQFSNSRSEMNVSTLELGDSALYLCASSPGTGYAQHFGDGTRLSIL.

There are a few counts of this clonotype. This rearrangement joins TRBV7-2 to TRBJ2-7; weak D call: TRBD2 (5 bases). The CDR3 is made up of 12 amino acids. CDR1 and CDR2 from the germline V gene are SGHTA and FQGNSA. Between the trimmed V and J ends, which lost 3 bases and 5 bases, there was a span of 8 bases. CDR3 nucleotide sequence: TGTGCCAGCAGCTTGGAGGTAAACGAGCAGTACTTC. It specifies CASSLEVNEQYF.

This clonotype was seen more than once but under ten times. This may come from a read error, since a much larger clone is one base off. V is TRBV6-5 and J is TRBJ2-5, with D maybe TRBD2 (6 bases). V was cut by 4 bases and J by 2 bases, with 14 bases left in between. Germline CDR1 MNHEY, CDR2 SVGAGI. The CDR3 extends over 15 amino acids. The CDR3: CASSFGAGSQETQYF. The CDR3 DNA sequence: TGTGCCAGCAGTTTCGGTGCGGGATCGCAAGAGACCCAGTACTTC.

The V gene is TRBV30, the J gene TRBJ2-7; 7 bases are a match to TRBD2. J lost 3 bases, V lost 4 bases, and 3 bases had no gene match. The CDR3 length is 12 residues. CDR1 GTSNPN and CDR2 SVGIG come from the germline V gene (reference sequence). CDR3 in amino acids: CAWIGLGYEQYF. CDR3 coding DNA: TGTGCCTGGATTGGACTAGGCTACGAGCAGTACTTC. The complete variable domain, with remaining parts taken from reference TRBV30 and TRBJ2-7, reads SQTIHQWPATLVQPVGSPLSLECTVEGTSNPNLYWYRQAAGRGLQLLFYSVGIGQISSEVPQNLSASRPQDRQFILSSKKLLLSDSGFYLCAWIGLGYEQYFGPGTRLTVT.

The chain uses TRBV3-1 and TRBJ2-7; D unresolved. The germline CDR1 and CDR2 sequences are LGHDT and YNNKEL (reference sequence). V lost 5 bases, J lost 2 bases, and 7 bases lay in between. The CDR3 has 12 amino acids. CDR3 bases: TGTGCCAGCAGCGATCCAACCTACGAGCAGTACTTC. This encodes CASSDPTYEQYF.

This clonotype was detected only a few times. CDR3 sequence (DNA): TGTGCCAGTATGGGGGTAGCGCAAAGGACCGGGGAGCTGTTTTTT. Protein: CASMGVAQRTGELFF. V gene TRBV19 combines with J gene TRBJ2-2; D may match TRBD1 or TRBD2 (5 bases each). Germline V gene sequence: CDR1 LNHDA, CDR2 SQIVND (reference sequence). Deletions cut 7 bases from V and 5 bases from J, with 17 bases between. There are 15 residues in the CDR3.

This clonotype was recorded at least ten times. CDR3 DNA sequence: TGTGCCAGCATGGGCTTTTCTGGGGCCAACGTCCTGACTTTC. Translating it yields CASMGFSGANVLTF. This chain connects TRBV2 to TRBJ2-6, with D unclear. The ends were cut back, 7 bases at V and 1 base at J, with 8 bases in the middle. The CDR3 is 14 amino acids. Germline V CDR1 and CDR2: SNHLY, FYNNEI.

This clonotype was found once. This sequence joins TRBV19 and TRBJ1-5; D gene unclear. In germline, CDR1 is LNHDA, CDR2 SQIVND (reference sequence). CDR3 length: 15 amino acids. The germline V and J ends were trimmed by 3 bases and 1 base, with 10 bases remaining between them. CDR3: CASSIRENSNQPQHF. The CDR3 DNA sequence: TGTGCCAGTAGTATTAGGGAAAACAGCAATCAGCCCCAGCATTTT.

This clonotype was seen a handful of times. The chain couples TRBV20-1 to TRBJ2-2; 9 bases fit TRBD2. The CDR3 consists of 15 residues. The junction had 12 bases not matched to a gene; V was cut back by 6 bases and J by 7 bases. CDR1 DFQATT and CDR2 SNEGSKA come from the germline V gene (reference sequence). This CDR3 reads CSARIAGGHNGELFF. The CDR3, as DNA: TGCAGTGCGAGGATCGCGGGAGGGCACAACGGGGAGCTGTTTTTT.

This clonotype has more than one count but fewer than ten. This chain connects TRBV2 to TRBJ2-2; D might be TRBD1 (5 bases). Deletions cut 9 bases from V and 0 bases from J, with 8 bases between. CDR1 and CDR2 from the germline V gene are SNHLY and FYNNEI. The CDR3 is 13 amino acids. Here the CDR3 reads CASMTANTGELFF. Written as DNA, the CDR3 is TGTGCCAGTATGACAGCGAACACCGGGGAGCTGTTTTTT.

This clonotype came up many times. V and J are TRBV6-1 and TRBJ1-2; no clear D gene. Per germline, CDR1 MNHNS and CDR2 SASEGT. V was shortened by 8 bases and J by 6 bases, with 25 bases between the two germline ends. This CDR3 is 16 amino acids long. The CDR3: CASGGPGAYPSDGYTF. For the CDR3, the DNA is TGTGCCAGCGGAGGGCCGGGCGCCTACCCTTCGGATGGCTACACCTTC.

This clonotype was picked up a small number of times. The rearrangement links TRBV27 to TRBJ2-7, with TRBD2 identical over 14 bases. J lost 3 bases, V lost 5 bases, and 21 bases had no gene match. Germline assignment: CDR1 MNHEY and CDR2 SMNVEV (reference sequence). The CDR3 runs to 21 residues. The CDR3 DNA follows: TGTGCCAGCAGTAAAATACTCACCGGACTAGCGGGAGGAGCGGCCTACTACGAGCAGTACTTC. It specifies CASSKILTGLAGGAAYYEQYF.

This clonotype was found many times. This rearrangement joins TRBV2 to TRBJ2-6, with D perhaps matching TRBD1 (6 bases). Deletions cut 7 bases from V and 0 bases from J, with 19 bases between. CDR3 length equals 18 residues. The V gene's germline CDR1 is SNHLY and CDR2 FYNNEI. CDR3 region: CASTDRLLKNSGANVLTF. CDR3 bases: TGTGCCAGCACTGACAGGCTGCTTAAAAACTCTGGGGCCAACGTCCTGACTTTC.

This clonotype occurred once. The rearrangement links TRBV7-2 to TRBJ2-5, with D perhaps TRBD2 (5 bases). V dropped 4 bases and J dropped 0 bases, with 12 bases sitting between them. The CDR3 length is 15 residues. Germline values: CDR1 SGHTA, CDR2 FQGNSA. The CDR3 DNA is TGTGCCAGCAGCTCCCGAAGGCGGGACCAAGAGACCCAGTACTTC. Translation gives CASSSRRRDQETQYF.

This clonotype was detected ten times or more. The chain uses TRBV15 and TRBJ1-5; D ambiguous. CDR1 is LNHNV and CDR2 is YYDKDF in the germline V gene (reference sequence). V was cut by 6 bases and J by 5 bases, with 14 bases left in between. CDR3 length: 14 residues. The CDR3 reads CATSIRGRDQPQHF. CDR3 DNA sequence: TGTGCCACCAGTATTCGGGGTCGGGATCAGCCCCAGCATTTT.

The chain carries TRBV20-1 and TRBJ1-4; TRBD1 matches 7 bases. V dropped 6 bases and J dropped 6; count of bases not matched to a gene: 16. Germline V gene data show CDR1 as DFQATT and CDR2 as SNEGSKA (reference sequence). This CDR3 is built from 16 residues. The CDR3 sequence is CSAWLGGQFKYEKLFF. DNA of the CDR3: TGCAGTGCCTGGCTGGGGGGACAGTTCAAATATGAAAAACTGTTTTTT.